This T cell receptor (beta chain) was sequenced during a study of control samples from healthy donors and cancer patients. Profiling relied on immunoSEQ multiplex PCR, and the TCRdb table lists in-frame clones only, not all of them. This table holds more than 95,000 clones, approximately 95% found once. CDR1 is MRHNA and CDR2 is SNTAGT in the germline V gene. The V and J ends lost 3 bases and 1 base, in that order; junction bases with no gene match: 3. The CDR3 has 15 residues. This chain links TRBV6-4 with TRBJ1-1; 9 bases align to TRBD1. Sequencing used blood. The receptor was derived from a man aged 18 to 30 in good health. Here the CDR3 DNA reads TGTGCCAGCAGTGAAAGGACAGGGGAGAACACTGAAGCTTTCTTT. Translation: CASSERTGENTEAFF.